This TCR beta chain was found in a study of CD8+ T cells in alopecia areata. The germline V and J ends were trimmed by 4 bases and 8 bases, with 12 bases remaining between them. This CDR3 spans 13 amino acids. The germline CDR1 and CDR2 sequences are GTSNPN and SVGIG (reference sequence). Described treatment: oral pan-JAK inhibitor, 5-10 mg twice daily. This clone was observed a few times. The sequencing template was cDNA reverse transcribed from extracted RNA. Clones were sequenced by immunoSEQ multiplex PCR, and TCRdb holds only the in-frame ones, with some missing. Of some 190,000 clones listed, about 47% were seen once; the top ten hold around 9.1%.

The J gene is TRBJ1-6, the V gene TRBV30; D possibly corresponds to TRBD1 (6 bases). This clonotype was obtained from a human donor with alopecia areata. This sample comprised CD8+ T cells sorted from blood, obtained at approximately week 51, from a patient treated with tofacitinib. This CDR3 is CAWTRRGDSPLHF. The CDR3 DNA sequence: TGTGCCTGGACCCGGAGGGGGGATTCACCCCTCCACTTT.